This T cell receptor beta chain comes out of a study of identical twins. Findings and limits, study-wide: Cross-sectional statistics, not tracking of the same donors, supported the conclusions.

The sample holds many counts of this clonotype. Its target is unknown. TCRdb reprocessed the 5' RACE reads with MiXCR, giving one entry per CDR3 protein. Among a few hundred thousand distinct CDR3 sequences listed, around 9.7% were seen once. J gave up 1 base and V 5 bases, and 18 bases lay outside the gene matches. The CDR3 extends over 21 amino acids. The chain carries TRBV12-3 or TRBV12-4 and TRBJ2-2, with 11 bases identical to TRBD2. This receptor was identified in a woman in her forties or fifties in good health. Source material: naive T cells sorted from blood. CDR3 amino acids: CASSNRAAVVTSGMNTGELFF. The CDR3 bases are TGTGCCAGCAGTAATAGGGCAGCAGTAGTGACTAGCGGGATGAACACCGGGGAGCTGTTTTTT.